Reported below is one T cell receptor beta chain. A read error may produce the germline difference seen at one junction end. This sample was included in a study of blood T cell repertoires in COVID-19. Under the authors' procedure: Counts of nucleated cells, estimated from reference gene primer amplification, were obtained. Measured with immunoSEQ multiplex PCR; TCRdb has only the in-frame clones, and not every one. V, J and clone size were drawn from that table, and D and trimming were deduced from the DNA. This sample has 200,000 to 250,000 clones, with approximately 82% found just once. The CDR3 spans 13 residues. Per germline, CDR1 LGHDT and CDR2 YNNKEL (reference sequence).

The origin of this receptor is a man in his fifties or sixties with active or convalescent COVID-19. The chain couples TRBV3-1 (or the pseudogene TRBV3-2) to TRBJ2-7; 7 positions agree with TRBD2. Specimen: peripheral blood. The CDR3 region is CASSQDFDTSAHF. For the CDR3, the DNA is TGTGCCAGCAGCCAAGATTTTGACACTAGCGCACACTTC.